The 7 T cell receptor beta chains listed next were all sequenced from one sample in a study of response to subunit inactivated influenza vaccine. One entry per CDR3 protein, called by TCRdb with MiXCR from the RT-PCR reads. The sample lists about 650,000 distinct CDR3 sequences; approximately 14% were seen once. Sequencing was performed on PBMCs from blood, taken less than 15 days before vaccination. The source is a man in his fifties who received an inactivated influenza vaccine.

This clonotype was found many times. The V gene is TRBV7-6, the J gene TRBJ2-7; perhaps TRBD1 as D (6 bases). The CDR3 covers 14 residues. V shed 4 bases and J shed 0 bases, with 10 bases lying between them. Germline V gene sequence: CDR1 SGHVS, CDR2 FNYEAQ. The CDR3 is CASSSTGASYEQYF. The DNA of the CDR3 is TGTGCCAGCAGCTCGACAGGAGCCTCCTACGAGCAGTACTTC.

The CDR3: CASSLGQAAGNTIYF. Here the CDR3 DNA reads TGTGCCAGCAGCTTGGGTCAGGCGGCTGGAAACACCATATATTTT. V gene TRBV5-5 combines with J gene TRBJ1-3, with D unresolved. This CDR3 comprises 15 residues. Germline lookup yields CDR1 SGHKS and CDR2 YYEKEE (reference sequence). V was cut by 0 bases and J by 2 bases, with 9 bases left in between.

The J gene is TRBJ2-3, the V gene TRBV7-6; D remains unclear. Trimming removed 6 bases from V and 3 bases from J, with 10 bases in between. CDR3 length: 13 amino acids. Germline CDR1 reads SGHVS; CDR2 reads FNYEAQ. The CDR3 is CASSSQLTDTQYF. In DNA, the CDR3 is TGTGCCAGCAGTTCCCAGTTGACAGATACGCAGTATTTT.

In its sample, this clonotype was seen many times. The J gene is TRBJ1-3, the V gene TRBV15, with D maybe TRBD1 (6 bases). The germline V gene has CDR1 LNHNV and CDR2 YYDKDF (reference sequence). V lost 0 bases and J lost 0, with 9 bases in between. The CDR3 is made up of 16 amino acids. CDR3 loop: CATSREGGGSGNTIYF. CDR3 coding DNA: TGTGCCACCAGCAGAGAAGGGGGGGGCTCTGGAAACACCATATATTTT.

The rearrangement joins TRBV11-1 to TRBJ1-5, with 8 bases identical to TRBD1. Germline trimming cut 4 bases from V and 3 bases from J; bases unmatched to any gene: 17. This CDR3 comprises 19 residues. The germline V gene has CDR1 SGHAT and CDR2 FQDESV (reference sequence). CDR3 amino acids: CASSYSGTGGAPHNQPQHF. The CDR3 DNA reads TGTGCCAGCAGCTACTCCGGGACAGGAGGTGCCCCGCACAATCAGCCCCAGCATTTT.

This clonotype was counted only a few times. The chain has TRBV7-9 and TRBJ2-7; 10 nucleotides align to TRBD1. This CDR3 spans 15 amino acids. Germline CDR1 and CDR2: SEHNR and FQNEAQ (reference sequence). J was trimmed by 5 bases and V by 5 bases; bases with no gene match: 9. CDR3 coding DNA: TGTGCCAGCAGCGTTGGGGACAGGGGATTCCACGAGCAGTACTTC. This encodes CASSVGDRGFHEQYF.

The V call is TRBV28, the J call TRBJ1-3, with 7 bases aligning to TRBD1. Looked up from germline, CDR1 is MDHEN and CDR2 is SYDVKM. The CDR3 extends over 16 amino acids. V lost 4 bases and J lost 0; bases outside the gene matches: 6. CDR3 nucleotides: TGTGCCAGCAGTTCCCTGGGACAGATCTCTGGAAACACCATATATTTT. It translates to CASSSLGQISGNTIYF.